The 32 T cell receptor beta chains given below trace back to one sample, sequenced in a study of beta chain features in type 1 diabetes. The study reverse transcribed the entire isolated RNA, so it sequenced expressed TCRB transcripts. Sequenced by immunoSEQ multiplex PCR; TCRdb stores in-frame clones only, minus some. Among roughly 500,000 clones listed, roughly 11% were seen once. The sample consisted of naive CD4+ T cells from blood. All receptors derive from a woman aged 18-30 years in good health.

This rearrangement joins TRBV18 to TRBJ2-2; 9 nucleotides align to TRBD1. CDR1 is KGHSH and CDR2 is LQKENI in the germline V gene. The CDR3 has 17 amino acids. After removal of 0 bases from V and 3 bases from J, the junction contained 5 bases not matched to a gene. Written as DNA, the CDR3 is TGTGCCAGCTCACCACCCGGTACAGGGGGCTACACCGGGGAGCTGTTTTTT. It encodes CASSPPGTGGYTGELFF.

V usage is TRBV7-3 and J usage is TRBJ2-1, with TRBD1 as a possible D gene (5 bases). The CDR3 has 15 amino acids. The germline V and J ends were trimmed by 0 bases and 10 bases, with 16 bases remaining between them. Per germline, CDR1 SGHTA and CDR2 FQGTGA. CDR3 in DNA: TGTGCCAGCAGCTTAACTAGGCTGCCTGACAGCGAGCAGTTCTTC. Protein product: CASSLTRLPDSEQFF.

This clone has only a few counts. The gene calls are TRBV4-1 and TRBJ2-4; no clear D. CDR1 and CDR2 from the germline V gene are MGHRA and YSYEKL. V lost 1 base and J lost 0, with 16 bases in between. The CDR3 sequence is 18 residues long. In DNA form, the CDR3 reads TGCGCCAGCAGCCAAGTCCTCTCTAGGGCTATAGCCAAAAACATTCAGTACTTC. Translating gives CASSQVLSRAIAKNIQYF.

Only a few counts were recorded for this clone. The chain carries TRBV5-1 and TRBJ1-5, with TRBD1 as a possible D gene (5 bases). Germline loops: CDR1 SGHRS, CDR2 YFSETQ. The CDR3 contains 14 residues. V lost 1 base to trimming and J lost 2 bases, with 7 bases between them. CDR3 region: CASSLLGGNQPQHF. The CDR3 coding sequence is TGCGCCAGCAGCTTGTTAGGGGGCAATCAGCCCCAGCATTTT.

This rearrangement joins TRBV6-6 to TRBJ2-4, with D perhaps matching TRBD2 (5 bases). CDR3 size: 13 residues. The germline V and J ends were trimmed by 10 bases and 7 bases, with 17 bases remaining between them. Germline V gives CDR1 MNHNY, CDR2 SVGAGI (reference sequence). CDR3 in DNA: TGTGCCACCCGGGTTCGCGGGTGGAACATTCAGTACTTC. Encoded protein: CATRVRGWNIQYF.

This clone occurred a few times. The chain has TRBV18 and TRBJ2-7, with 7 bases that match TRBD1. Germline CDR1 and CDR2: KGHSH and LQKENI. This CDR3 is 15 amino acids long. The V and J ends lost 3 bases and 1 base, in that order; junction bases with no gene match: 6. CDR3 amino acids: CASSPRTGYSYEQYF. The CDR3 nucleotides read TGTGCCAGCTCACCGAGGACAGGATATTCCTACGAGCAGTACTTC.

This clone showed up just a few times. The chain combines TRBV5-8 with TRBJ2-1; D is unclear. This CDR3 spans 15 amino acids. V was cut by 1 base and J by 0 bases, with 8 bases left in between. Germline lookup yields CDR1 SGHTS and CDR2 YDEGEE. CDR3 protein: CASSLRGSSYNEQFF. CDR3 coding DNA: TGTGCCAGCAGCTTGCGAGGAAGCTCCTACAATGAGCAGTTCTTC.

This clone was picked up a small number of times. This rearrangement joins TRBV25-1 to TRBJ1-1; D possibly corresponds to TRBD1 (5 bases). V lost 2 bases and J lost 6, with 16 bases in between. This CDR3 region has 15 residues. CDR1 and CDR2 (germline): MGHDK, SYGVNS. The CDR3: CASSEAAGRSSEAFF. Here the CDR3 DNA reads TGTGCCAGCAGTGAAGCGGCAGGGCGTTCGTCTGAAGCTTTCTTT.

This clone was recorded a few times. CDR3 region: CASSSGLRSSYNEQFF. CDR3 nucleotides: TGTGCCAGCAGCTCGGGACTTAGGAGCTCCTACAATGAGCAGTTCTTC. V is TRBV11-3 and J is TRBJ2-1; a weak D match, TRBD2 (6 bases). The CDR3 extends over 16 amino acids. Trimming removed 4 bases from V and 0 bases from J, with 13 bases in between. Looked up from germline, CDR1 is SGHNT and CDR2 is YENEEA. Looking up the rest from reference TRBV11-3 and TRBJ2-1 gives the full variable domain: EAGVVQSPRYKIIEKKQPVAFWCNPISGHNTLYWYLQNLGQGPELLIRYENEEAVDDSQLPKDRFSAERLKGVDSTLKIQPAELGDSAVYLCASSSGLRSSYNEQFFGPGTRLTVL.

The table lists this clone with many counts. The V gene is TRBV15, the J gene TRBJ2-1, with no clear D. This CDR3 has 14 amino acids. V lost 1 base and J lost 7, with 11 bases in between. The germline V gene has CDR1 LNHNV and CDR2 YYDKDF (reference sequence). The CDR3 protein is CATSRATIKNEQFF. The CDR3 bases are TGTGCCACCAGCAGAGCGACCATCAAGAATGAGCAGTTCTTC.

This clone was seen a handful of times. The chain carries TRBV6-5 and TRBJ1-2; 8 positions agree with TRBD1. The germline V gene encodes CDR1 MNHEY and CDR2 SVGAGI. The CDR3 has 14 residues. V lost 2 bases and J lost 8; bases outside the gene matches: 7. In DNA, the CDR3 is TGTGCCAGCAGTTACAGTCCAGGGGGCATCGGCTACACCTTC. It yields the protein CASSYSPGGIGYTF.

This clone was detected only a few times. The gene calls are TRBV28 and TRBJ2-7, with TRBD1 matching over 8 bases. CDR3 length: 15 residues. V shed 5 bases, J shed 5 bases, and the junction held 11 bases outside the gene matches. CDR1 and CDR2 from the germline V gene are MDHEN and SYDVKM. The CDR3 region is CASSQGLGQAHEQYV. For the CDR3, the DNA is TGTGCCAGCAGTCAAGGACTGGGACAGGCCCACGAGCAGTACGTC.

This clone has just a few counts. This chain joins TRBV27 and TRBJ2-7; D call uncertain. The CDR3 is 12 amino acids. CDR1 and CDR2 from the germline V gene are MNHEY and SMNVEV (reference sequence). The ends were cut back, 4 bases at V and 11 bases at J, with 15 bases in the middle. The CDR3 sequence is CASSSPGGLEYF. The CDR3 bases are TGTGCCAGCAGTTCCCCGGGCGGTTTGGAGTACTTC.

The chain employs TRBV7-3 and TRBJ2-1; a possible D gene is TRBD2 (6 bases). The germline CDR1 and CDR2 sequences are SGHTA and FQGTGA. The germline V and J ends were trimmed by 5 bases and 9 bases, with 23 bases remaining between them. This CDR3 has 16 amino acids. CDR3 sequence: CASSRRKGRLVAEQFF. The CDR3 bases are TGTGCCAGCAGCCGACGGAAGGGGAGGTTAGTGGCTGAGCAGTTCTTC.

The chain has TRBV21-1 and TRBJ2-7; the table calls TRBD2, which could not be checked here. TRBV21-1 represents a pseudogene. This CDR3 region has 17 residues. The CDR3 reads CASSKENSSGHTYEQYF. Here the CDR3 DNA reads TGTGCCAGCAGCAAGGAAAACTCTAGCGGGCATACCTACGAGCAGTACTTC.

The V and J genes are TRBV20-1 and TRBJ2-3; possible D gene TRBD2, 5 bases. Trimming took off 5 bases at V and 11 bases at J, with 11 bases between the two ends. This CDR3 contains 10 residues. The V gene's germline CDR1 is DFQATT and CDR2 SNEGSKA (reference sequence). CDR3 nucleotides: TGCAGTGCTGGGGAGATCGGGCAGTATTTT. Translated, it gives CSAGEIGQYF.

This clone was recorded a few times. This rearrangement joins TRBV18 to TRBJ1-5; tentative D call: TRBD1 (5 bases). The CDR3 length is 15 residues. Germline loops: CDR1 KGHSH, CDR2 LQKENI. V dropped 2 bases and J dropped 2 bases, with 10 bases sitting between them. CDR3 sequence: CASSPEGVGNQPQHF. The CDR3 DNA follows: TGTGCCAGCTCACCAGAAGGGGTGGGCAATCAGCCCCAGCATTTT.

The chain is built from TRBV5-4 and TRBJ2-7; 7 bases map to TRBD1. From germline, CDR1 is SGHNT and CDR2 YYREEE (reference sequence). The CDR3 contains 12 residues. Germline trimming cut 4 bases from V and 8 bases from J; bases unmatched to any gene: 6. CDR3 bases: TGTGCCAGCAGCGAACAACAGGGGAAGCAGTACTTC. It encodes CASSEQQGKQYF.

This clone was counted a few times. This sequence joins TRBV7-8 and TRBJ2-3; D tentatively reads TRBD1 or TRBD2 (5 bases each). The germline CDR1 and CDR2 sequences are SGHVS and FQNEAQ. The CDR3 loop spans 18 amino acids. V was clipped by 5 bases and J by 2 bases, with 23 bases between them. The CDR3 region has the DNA TGTGCCAGCAGCCCGCGCCTTTTAGACGGGGACCTCACAGATACGCAGTATTTT. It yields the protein CASSPRLLDGDLTDTQYF.

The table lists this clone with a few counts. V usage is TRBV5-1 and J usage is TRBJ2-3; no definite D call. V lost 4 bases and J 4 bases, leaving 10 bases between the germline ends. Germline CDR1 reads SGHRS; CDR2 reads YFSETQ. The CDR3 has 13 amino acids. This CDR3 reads CASSLMTPDTQYF. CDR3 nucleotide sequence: TGCGCCAGCAGCCTGATGACTCCAGATACGCAGTATTTT. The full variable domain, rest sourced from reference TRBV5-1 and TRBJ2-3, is KAGVTQTPRYLIKTRGQQVTLSCSPISGHRSVSWYQQTPGQGLQFLFEYFSETQRNKGNFPGRFSGRQFSNSRSEMNVSTLELGDSALYLCASSLMTPDTQYFGPGTRLTVL.

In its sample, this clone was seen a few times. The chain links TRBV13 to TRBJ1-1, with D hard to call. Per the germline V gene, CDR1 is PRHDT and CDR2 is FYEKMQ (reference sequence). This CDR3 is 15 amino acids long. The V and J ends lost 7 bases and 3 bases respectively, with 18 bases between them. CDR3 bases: TGTGCCAGCATCCTCGGGCGGGCGCCGGACACTGAAGCTTTCTTT. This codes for CASILGRAPDTEAFF.

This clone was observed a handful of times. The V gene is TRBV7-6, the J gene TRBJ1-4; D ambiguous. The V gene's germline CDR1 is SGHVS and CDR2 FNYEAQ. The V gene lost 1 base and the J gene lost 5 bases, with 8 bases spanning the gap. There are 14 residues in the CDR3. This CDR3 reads CASSLGGENEKLFF. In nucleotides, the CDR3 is TGTGCCAGCAGCTTAGGGGGAGAAAATGAAAAACTGTTTTTT.

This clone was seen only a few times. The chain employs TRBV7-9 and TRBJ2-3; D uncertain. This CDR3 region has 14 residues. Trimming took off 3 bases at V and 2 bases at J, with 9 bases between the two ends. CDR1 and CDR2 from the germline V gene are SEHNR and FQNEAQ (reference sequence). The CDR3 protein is CASSLGTYTDTQYF. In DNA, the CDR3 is TGTGCCAGCAGCTTGGGCACATACACAGATACGCAGTATTTT.

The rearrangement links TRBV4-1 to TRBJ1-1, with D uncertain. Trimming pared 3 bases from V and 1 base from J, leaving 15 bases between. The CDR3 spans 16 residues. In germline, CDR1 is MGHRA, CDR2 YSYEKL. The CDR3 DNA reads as TGCGCCAGCAGCCATAATGTAGGCAGAACGAACACTGAAGCTTTCTTT. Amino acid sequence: CASSHNVGRTNTEAFF.

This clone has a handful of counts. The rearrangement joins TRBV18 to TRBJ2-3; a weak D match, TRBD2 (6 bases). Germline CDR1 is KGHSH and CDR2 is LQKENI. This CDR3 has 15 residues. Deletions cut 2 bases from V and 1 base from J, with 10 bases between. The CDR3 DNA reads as TGTGCCAGCTCACCAAGGAGGGACCGCACAGATACGCAGTATTTT. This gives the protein CASSPRRDRTDTQYF.

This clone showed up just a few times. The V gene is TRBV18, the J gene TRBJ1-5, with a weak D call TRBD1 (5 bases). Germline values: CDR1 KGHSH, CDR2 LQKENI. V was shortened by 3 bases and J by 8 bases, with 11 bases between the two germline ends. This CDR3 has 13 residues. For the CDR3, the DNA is TGTGCCAGCTCACCGGGGGGTGGAGAGCCCCAGCATTTT. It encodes CASSPGGGEPQHF.

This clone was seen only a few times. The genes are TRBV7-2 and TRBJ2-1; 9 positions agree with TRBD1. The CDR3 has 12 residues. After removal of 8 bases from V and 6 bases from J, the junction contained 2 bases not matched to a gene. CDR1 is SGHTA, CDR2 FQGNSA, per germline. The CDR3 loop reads CASGDRANEQFF. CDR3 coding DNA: TGTGCCAGCGGGGACAGGGCCAATGAGCAGTTCTTC.

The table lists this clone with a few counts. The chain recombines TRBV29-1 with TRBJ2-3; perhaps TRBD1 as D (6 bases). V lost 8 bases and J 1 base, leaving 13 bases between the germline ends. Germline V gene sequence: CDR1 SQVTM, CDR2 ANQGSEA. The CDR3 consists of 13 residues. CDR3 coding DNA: TGCAGCCAACAGGGTTCGGGCACAGATACGCAGTATTTT. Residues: CSQQGSGTDTQYF.

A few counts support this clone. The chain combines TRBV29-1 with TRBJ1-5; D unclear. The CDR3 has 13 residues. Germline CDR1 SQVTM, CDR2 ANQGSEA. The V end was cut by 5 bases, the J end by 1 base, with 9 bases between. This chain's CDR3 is CSVLAGSNQPQHF. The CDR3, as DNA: TGCAGCGTTTTAGCGGGAAGCAATCAGCCCCAGCATTTT.

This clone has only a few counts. Here the CDR3 reads CASSQDSGRIYNEQFF. DNA of the CDR3: TGCGCCAGCAGCCAGGATTCCGGGAGAATTTACAATGAGCAGTTCTTC. J is TRBJ2-1 and V is TRBV4-3, with a possible D match to TRBD2 (6 bases). V gave up 3 bases and J gave up 4 bases, with 16 bases separating them. In germline, CDR1 is LGHNA, CDR2 YSLEER. The CDR3 is made up of 16 amino acids.

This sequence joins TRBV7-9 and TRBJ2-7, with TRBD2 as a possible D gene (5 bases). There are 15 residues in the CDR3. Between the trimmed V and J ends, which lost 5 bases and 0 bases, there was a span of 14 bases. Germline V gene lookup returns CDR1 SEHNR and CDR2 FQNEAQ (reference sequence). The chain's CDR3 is CASSHGRGDSYEQYF. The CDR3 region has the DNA TGTGCCAGCAGCCATGGACGGGGAGACTCCTACGAGCAGTACTTC. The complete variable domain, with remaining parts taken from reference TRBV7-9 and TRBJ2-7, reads DTGVSQNPRHKITKRGQNVTFRCDPISEHNRLYWYRQTLGQGPEFLTYFQNEAQLEKSRLLSDRFSAERPKGSFSTLEIQRTEQGDSAMYLCASSHGRGDSYEQYFGPGTRLTVT.

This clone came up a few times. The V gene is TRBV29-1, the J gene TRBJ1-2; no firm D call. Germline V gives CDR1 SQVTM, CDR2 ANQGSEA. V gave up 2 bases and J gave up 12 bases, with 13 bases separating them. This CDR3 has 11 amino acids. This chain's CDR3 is CSVERVPYNTF. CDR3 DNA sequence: TGCAGCGTTGAAAGGGTCCCGTATAACACCTTC.